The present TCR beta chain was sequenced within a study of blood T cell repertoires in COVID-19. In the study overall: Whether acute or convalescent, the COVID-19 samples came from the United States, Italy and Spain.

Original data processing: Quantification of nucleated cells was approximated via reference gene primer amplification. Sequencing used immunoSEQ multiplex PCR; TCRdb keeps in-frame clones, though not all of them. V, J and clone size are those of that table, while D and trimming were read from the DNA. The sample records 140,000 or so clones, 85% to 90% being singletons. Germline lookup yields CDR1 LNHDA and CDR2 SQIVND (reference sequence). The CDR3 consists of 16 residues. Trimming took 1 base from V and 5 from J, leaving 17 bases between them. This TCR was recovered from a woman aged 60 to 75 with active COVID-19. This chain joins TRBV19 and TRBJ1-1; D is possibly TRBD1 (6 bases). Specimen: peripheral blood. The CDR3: CASSIGGMGGRTEAFF. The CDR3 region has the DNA TGTGCCAGTAGTATAGGCGGGATGGGGGGGCGGACTGAAGCTTTCTTT.